A single sample gave rise to the 25 T cell receptor beta chains below, sequenced in a study of cytomegalovirus exposure and HLA in healthy donors. The PCR ran on 60 Vbeta and 13 Jbeta primers. Data came from immunoSEQ multiplex PCR; TCRdb stores just in-frame clones and leaves some out. This table has more than 95,000 clones, roughly 10% appearing once. Input material: PBMCs. These receptors originate from a woman younger than 35 in good health and CMV-seropositive.

In its sample, this clone was seen a few times. Here the CDR3 DNA reads TGCAGCGTTGAAGACTCGGTTGGTACGCAGTATTTT. Its protein is CSVEDSVGTQYF. The chain is built from TRBV29-1 and TRBJ2-3; D unresolved. This CDR3 comprises 12 residues. Trimming removed 0 bases from V and 8 bases from J, with 9 bases in between. Germline-derived CDR1 and CDR2 are SQVTM and ANQGSEA.

This clone turned up a few times. The chain couples TRBV10-3 to TRBJ2-3, with 10 nucleotides matching TRBD2. The CDR3 sequence is 17 residues long. V trimming: 7 bases; J trimming: 1 base; junction bases outside the gene matches: 11. Germline lookup yields CDR1 ENHRY and CDR2 SYGVKD. The CDR3 nucleotides read TGTGCCATCAAGGCTAGCGGGGGACTCGGGGGCACAGATACGCAGTATTTT. Its protein is CAIKASGGLGGTDTQYF.

The chain uses TRBV2 and TRBJ1-4; weak D call: TRBD1 (5 bases). CDR1 is SNHLY, CDR2 FYNNEI, per germline. V lost 7 bases and J 1 base, leaving 10 bases between the germline ends. This CDR3 spans 14 amino acids. CDR3 sequence reads: CASISQGTNEKLFF. The CDR3 bases are TGTGCCAGCATCTCCCAGGGAACTAATGAAAAACTGTTTTTT.

The chain recombines TRBV19 with TRBJ1-4; perhaps TRBD1 as D (6 bases). V was shortened by 4 bases and J by 8 bases, with 20 bases between the two germline ends. The length of the CDR3 is 16 residues. The germline V gene has CDR1 LNHDA and CDR2 SQIVND (reference sequence). CDR3 region: CASSKKNKGDGEKLFF. The DNA for the CDR3 is TGTGCCAGTAGTAAAAAAAACAAGGGGGATGGGGAAAAACTGTTTTTT.

The rearrangement joins TRBV28 to TRBJ1-5; perhaps TRBD1 as D (6 bases). The V gene's germline CDR1 is MDHEN and CDR2 SYDVKM. V lost 7 bases and J lost 3, with 13 bases in between. The CDR3 totals 14 residues. The chain's CDR3 is CASNPGQFNQPQHF. The CDR3 region has the DNA TGTGCCAGCAACCCCGGACAGTTCAATCAGCCCCAGCATTTT.

This clone was detected only a few times. J is TRBJ1-3 and V is TRBV2, with D uncertain. From germline, CDR1 is SNHLY and CDR2 FYNNEI. The ends were cut back, 6 bases at V and 3 bases at J, with 12 bases in the middle. The CDR3 runs to 14 residues. CDR3 amino acids: CASRRRVDGNTIYF. DNA for the CDR3: TGTGCCAGCAGGAGGAGGGTTGATGGAAACACCATATATTTT.

V gene TRBV5-4 combines with J gene TRBJ2-3; 8 bases line up with TRBD2. After removal of 5 bases from V and 2 bases from J, the junction contained 4 bases not matched to a gene. This CDR3 comprises 14 residues. From germline, CDR1 is SGHNT and CDR2 YYREEE (reference sequence). CDR3 sequence: CASRPGGPTDTQYF. CDR3 nucleotides: TGTGCCAGCAGGCCGGGGGGGCCCACAGATACGCAGTATTTT. Full variable domain (rest looked up from reference TRBV5-4 and TRBJ2-3): ETGVTQSPTHLIKTRGQQVTLRCSSQSGHNTVSWYQQALGQGPQFIFQYYREEENGRGNFPPRFSGLQFPNYSSELNVNALELDDSALYLCASRPGGPTDTQYFGPGTRLTVL.

CDR3 DNA: TGTGCCAGCAGCGTAGGAGTCAGCGGAGTGAACACCGGGGAGCTGTTTTTT. This gives the protein CASSVGVSGVNTGELFF. The chain carries TRBV9 and TRBJ2-2; possibly TRBD2 for D (5 bases). The CDR3 has 17 residues. Germline CDR1 is SGDLS and CDR2 is YYNGEE. V shed 0 bases and J shed 1 base, with 13 bases lying between them.

The rearrangement links TRBV5-6 to TRBJ2-1; tentatively, D is TRBD2 (6 bases). Germline V gene sequence: CDR1 SGHDT, CDR2 YYEEEE. The CDR3 spans 15 residues. V was cut by 0 bases and J by 10 bases, with 17 bases left in between. The CDR3 region has the DNA TGTGCCAGCAGCTTGGGGCCGGGAGCCATGGTGGAGCAGTTCTTC. Translating gives CASSLGPGAMVEQFF.

The chain links TRBV4-2 to TRBJ1-2; a possible D gene is TRBD1 (6 bases). This CDR3 region has 16 residues. Germline-derived CDR1 and CDR2 are LGHNA and YNFKEQ. V lost 0 bases and J 0 bases, leaving 11 bases between the germline ends. The CDR3 DNA sequence: TGTGCCAGCAGCCAAGAATCAGGGGCAGCTAACTATGGCTACACCTTC. Translated, it gives CASSQESGAANYGYTF.

The rearrangement joins TRBV4-2 to TRBJ1-1; D gene unclear. Germline CDR1 is LGHNA and CDR2 is YNFKEQ. The CDR3 covers 14 residues. V lost 0 bases, J lost 6 bases, and 11 bases lay in between. CDR3 DNA sequence: TGTGCCAGCAGCCAAGAGCCCACGGGGTCTGAAGCTTTCTTT. Its translation is CASSQEPTGSEAFF.

This clone was detected only a few times. The chain is built from TRBV7-8 and TRBJ2-7; TRBD2 agrees at 7 bases. CDR1 and CDR2 from the germline V gene are SGHVS and FQNEAQ. Germline trimming cut 5 bases from V and 0 bases from J; bases unmatched to any gene: 4. This CDR3 has 14 amino acids. Here the CDR3 reads CASSPSSGSYEQYF. In nucleotides, the CDR3 is TGTGCCAGCAGCCCCTCTAGCGGCTCCTACGAGCAGTACTTC.

The chain combines TRBV18 with TRBJ2-7; possibly TRBD1 for D (5 bases). CDR3 length: 15 residues. V shed 6 bases and J shed 5 bases, with 20 bases lying between them. Per germline, CDR1 KGHSH and CDR2 LQKENI. CDR3 loop: CASSPGWQGFDEQYF. In DNA, the CDR3 is TGTGCCAGCTCCCCGGGTTGGCAGGGTTTTGACGAGCAGTACTTC.

The gene calls are TRBV29-1 and TRBJ2-1; 11 nucleotides match TRBD2. V dropped 7 bases and J dropped 3; count of bases not matched to a gene: 11. The CDR3 has 16 amino acids. Germline-derived CDR1 and CDR2 are SQVTM and ANQGSEA. As DNA, the CDR3 is TGCAGCGCAGTGGGACTAGCGGAAACACTCTACAATGAGCAGTTCTTC. It translates to CSAVGLAETLYNEQFF.

The table lists this clone with a few counts. The chain links TRBV19 to TRBJ2-2; 7 bases line up with TRBD1. This CDR3 region has 15 residues. V gave up 7 bases and J gave up 6 bases; unmatched junction bases: 11. Per germline, CDR1 LNHDA and CDR2 SQIVND (reference sequence). Here the CDR3 DNA reads TGTGCCAGTACAGTAATCAGGGGGAAGCCCGGGGAGCTGTTTTTT. Its translation is CASTVIRGKPGELFF.

The chain recombines TRBV4-1 with TRBJ1-5; tentative D call: TRBD1 (5 bases). From germline, CDR1 is MGHRA and CDR2 YSYEKL. The CDR3 loop spans 15 amino acids. V lost 4 bases and J 4 bases, leaving 14 bases between the germline ends. The CDR3 coding sequence is TGCGCCAGCAGCCGAAGCCAGGGCCAGAATCAGCCCCAGCATTTT. Its translation is CASSRSQGQNQPQHF.

V gene TRBV6-1 combines with J gene TRBJ2-1; a weak D match, TRBD1 (7 bases). Germline V gives CDR1 MNHNS, CDR2 SASEGT. The V end lost 4 bases, the J end lost 7 bases, and 17 bases lay between the germline ends. The CDR3 is 15 residues long. CDR3 sequence (DNA): TGTGCCAGCAGTGGGGAACCAGGGGGGAGGAATGAGCAGTTCTTC. Encoded protein: CASSGEPGGRNEQFF.

This clone was seen a few times. The genes are TRBV28 and TRBJ2-7, with D uncertain. Trimming took 6 bases from V and 3 from J, leaving 18 bases between them. Germline V gene sequence: CDR1 MDHEN, CDR2 SYDVKM. The CDR3 has 15 residues. This CDR3 is CASSFLELGGYEQYF. CDR3 bases: TGTGCCAGCAGCTTCCTAGAGTTGGGTGGCTACGAGCAGTACTTC.

This clone was counted a few times. The genes are TRBV5-1 and TRBJ2-1; 9 bases are shared with TRBD2. The CDR3 sequence is 16 residues long. The V gene end was trimmed by 3 bases and the J gene end by 0 bases; junction bases not matched to a gene: 4. Germline CDR1 reads SGHRS; CDR2 reads YFSETQ. The CDR3 region has the DNA TGCGCCAGCAGCTCCTTGACTAGCGGCTCCTACAATGAGCAGTTCTTC. Its translation: CASSSLTSGSYNEQFF.

The rearrangement links TRBV5-1 to TRBJ2-1; D perhaps matches TRBD2 (5 bases). CDR3 length: 13 amino acids. The germline CDR1 and CDR2 sequences are SGHRS and YFSETQ. The ends were cut back, 2 bases at V and 6 bases at J, with 9 bases in the middle. The CDR3 DNA sequence: TGCGCCAGCAGCTTTCGGGAATTCAATGAGCAGTTCTTC. Amino acids: CASSFREFNEQFF.

This chain connects TRBV27 to TRBJ1-5; a weak D match, TRBD1 (5 bases). The V end was cut by 6 bases, the J end by 5 bases, with 11 bases between. The CDR3 runs to 13 residues. From germline, CDR1 is MNHEY and CDR2 SMNVEV (reference sequence). The DNA of the CDR3 is TGTGCCAGCAGCCGGGACTCGTATCAGCCCCAGCATTTT. It yields the protein CASSRDSYQPQHF.

The chain couples TRBV5-6 to TRBJ1-2, with D maybe TRBD1 (6 bases). Trimming shortened V by 4 bases and J by 0 bases, and 10 bases separated the two germline ends. Germline values: CDR1 SGHDT, CDR2 YYEEEE. The CDR3 extends over 14 amino acids. CDR3 DNA: TGTGCCAGCAGCCCGACAGGAGCTAACTATGGCTACACCTTC. Amino acids: CASSPTGANYGYTF.

A few counts support this clone. The rearrangement joins TRBV5-1 to TRBJ2-7; D is unresolved. The germline V and J ends were trimmed by 4 bases and 2 bases, with 7 bases remaining between them. The CDR3 loop spans 12 amino acids. Germline-derived CDR1 and CDR2 are SGHRS and YFSETQ. CDR3 region: CASSRLPYEQYF. The CDR3 DNA follows: TGCGCCAGCAGCCGACTGCCCTACGAGCAGTACTTC.

This clone was counted between two and nine times. CDR3 amino acids: CASSGRQGGIGGNEQFF. The DNA of the CDR3 is TGTGCCAGCAGCGGGCGACAGGGAGGCATAGGTGGCAATGAGCAGTTCTTC. V gene TRBV7-8 combines with J gene TRBJ2-1; tentative D call: TRBD1 (7 bases). Germline V CDR1 and CDR2: SGHVS, FQNEAQ. Trimming removed 5 bases at V and 6 bases at J, with 23 bases between. There are 17 residues in the CDR3. Together with reference TRBV7-8 and TRBJ2-1, the CDR3 gives the full variable domain: GAGVSQSPRYKVAKRGQDVALRCDPISGHVSLFWYQQALGQGPEFLTYFQNEAQLDKSGLPSDRFFAERPEGSVSTLKIQRTQQEDSAVYLCASSGRQGGIGGNEQFFGPGTRLTVL.

This clone was seen just once. The rearrangement joins TRBV5-1 to TRBJ2-2, with unresolved D. CDR1 and CDR2 (germline): SGHRS, YFSETQ. V dropped 2 bases and J dropped 5 bases, with 4 bases sitting between them. This CDR3 contains 12 residues. CDR3 loop: CASSFQTGELFF. In DNA, the CDR3 is TGCGCCAGCAGCTTCCAGACCGGGGAGCTGTTTTTT.